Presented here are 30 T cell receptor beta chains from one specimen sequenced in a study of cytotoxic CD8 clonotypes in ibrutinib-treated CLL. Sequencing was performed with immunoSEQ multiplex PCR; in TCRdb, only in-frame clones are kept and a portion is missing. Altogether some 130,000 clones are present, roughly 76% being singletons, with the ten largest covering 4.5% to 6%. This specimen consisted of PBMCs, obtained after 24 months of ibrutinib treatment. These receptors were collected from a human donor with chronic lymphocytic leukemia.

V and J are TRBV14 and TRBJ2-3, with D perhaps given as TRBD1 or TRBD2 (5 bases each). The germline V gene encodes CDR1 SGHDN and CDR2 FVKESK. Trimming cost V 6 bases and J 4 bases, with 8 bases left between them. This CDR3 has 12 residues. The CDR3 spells CASSGGPDTQYF. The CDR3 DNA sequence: TGTGCCAGCAGTGGGGGTCCAGATACGCAGTATTTT. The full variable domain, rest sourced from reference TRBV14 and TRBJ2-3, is EAGVTQFPSHSVIEKGQTVTLRCDPISGHDNLYWYRRVMGKEIKFLLHFVKESKQDESGMPNNRFLAERTGGTYSTLKVQPAELEDSGVYFCASSGGPDTQYFGPGTRLTVL.

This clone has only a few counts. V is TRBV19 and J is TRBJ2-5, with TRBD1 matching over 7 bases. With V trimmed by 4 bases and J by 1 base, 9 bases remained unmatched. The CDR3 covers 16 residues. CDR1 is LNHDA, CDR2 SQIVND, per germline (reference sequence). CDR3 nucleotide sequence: TGTGCCAGTAGTACAACCGGGACAGAGGCCCAAGAGACCCAGTACTTC. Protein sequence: CASSTTGTEAQETQYF.

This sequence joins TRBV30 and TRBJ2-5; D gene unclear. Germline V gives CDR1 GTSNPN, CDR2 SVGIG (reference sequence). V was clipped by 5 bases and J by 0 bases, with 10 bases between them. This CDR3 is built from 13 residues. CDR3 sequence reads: CAWGGKYQETQYF. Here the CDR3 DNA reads TGTGCCTGGGGCGGAAAGTACCAAGAGACCCAGTACTTC.

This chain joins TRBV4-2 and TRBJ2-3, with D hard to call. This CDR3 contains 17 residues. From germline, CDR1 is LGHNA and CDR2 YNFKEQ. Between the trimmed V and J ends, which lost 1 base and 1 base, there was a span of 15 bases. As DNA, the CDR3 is TGTGCCAGCAGCCAAGCGGTGGGTACTATCGGCACAGATACGCAGTATTTT. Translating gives CASSQAVGTIGTDTQYF.

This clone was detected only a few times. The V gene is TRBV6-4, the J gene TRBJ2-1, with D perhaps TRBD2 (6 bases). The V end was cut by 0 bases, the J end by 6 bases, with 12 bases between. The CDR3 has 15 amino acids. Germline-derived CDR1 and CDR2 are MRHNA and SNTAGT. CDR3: CASSDSGGTGNEQFF. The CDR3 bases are TGTGCCAGCAGTGACTCGGGCGGGACCGGCAATGAGCAGTTCTTC.

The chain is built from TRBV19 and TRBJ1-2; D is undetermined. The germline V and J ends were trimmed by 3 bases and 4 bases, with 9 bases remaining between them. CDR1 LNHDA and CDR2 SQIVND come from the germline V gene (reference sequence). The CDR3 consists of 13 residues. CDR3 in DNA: TGTGCCAGTAGTATTGGGCAGGTCTATGGCTACACCTTC. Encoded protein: CASSIGQVYGYTF.

CDR3 residues: CASSPTGHPGGDTQYF. In DNA, the CDR3 is TGCGCCAGCAGCCCCACCGGGCACCCGGGGGGTGATACGCAGTATTTT. The chain employs TRBV5-1 and TRBJ2-3; TRBD2 matches at 7 bases. J lost 6 bases, V lost 4 bases, and 14 bases had no gene match. CDR3 length equals 16 residues. Per the germline V gene, CDR1 is SGHRS and CDR2 is YFSETQ.

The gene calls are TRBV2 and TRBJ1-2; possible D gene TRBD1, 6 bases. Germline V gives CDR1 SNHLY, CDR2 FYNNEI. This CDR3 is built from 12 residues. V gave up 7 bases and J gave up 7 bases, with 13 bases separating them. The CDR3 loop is CASTAGDVGYTF. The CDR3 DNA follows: TGTGCCAGCACGGCAGGGGATGTTGGCTACACCTTC.

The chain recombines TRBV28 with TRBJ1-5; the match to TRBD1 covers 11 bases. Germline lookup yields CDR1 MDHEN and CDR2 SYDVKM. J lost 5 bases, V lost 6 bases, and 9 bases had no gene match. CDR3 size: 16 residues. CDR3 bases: TGTGCCAGCAGGCACTCGGGACAGGGGGGGGATCAGCCCCAGCATTTT. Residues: CASRHSGQGGDQPQHF. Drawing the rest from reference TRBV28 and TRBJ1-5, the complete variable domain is DVKVTQSSRYLVKRTGEKVFLECVQDMDHENMFWYRQDPGLGLRLIYFSYDVKMKEKGDIPEGYSVSREKKERFSLILESASTNQTSMYLCASRHSGQGGDQPQHFGDGTRLSIL.

The CDR3, as DNA: TGTGCCAGCAGCCCCGGGAGGGTAACTGAAGCTTTCTTT. This sequence encodes CASSPGRVTEAFF. This chain joins TRBV4-2 and TRBJ1-1; no clear D. CDR3 size: 13 residues. V was trimmed by 4 bases and J by 5 bases, leaving 11 bases between them. Germline V lookup: CDR1 LGHNA, CDR2 YNFKEQ.

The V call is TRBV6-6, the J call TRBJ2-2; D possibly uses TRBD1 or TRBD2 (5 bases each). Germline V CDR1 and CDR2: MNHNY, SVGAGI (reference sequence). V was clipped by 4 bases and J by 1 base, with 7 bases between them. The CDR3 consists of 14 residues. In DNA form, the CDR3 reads TGTGCCAGCAGTTGGGACGGGAACACCGGGGAGCTGTTTTTT. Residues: CASSWDGNTGELFF.

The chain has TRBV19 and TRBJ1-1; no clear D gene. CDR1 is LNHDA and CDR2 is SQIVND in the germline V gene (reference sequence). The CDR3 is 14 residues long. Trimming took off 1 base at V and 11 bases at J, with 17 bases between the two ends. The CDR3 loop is CASSIGSDFAVAFF. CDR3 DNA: TGTGCCAGTAGTATAGGGTCGGACTTCGCCGTGGCTTTCTTT.

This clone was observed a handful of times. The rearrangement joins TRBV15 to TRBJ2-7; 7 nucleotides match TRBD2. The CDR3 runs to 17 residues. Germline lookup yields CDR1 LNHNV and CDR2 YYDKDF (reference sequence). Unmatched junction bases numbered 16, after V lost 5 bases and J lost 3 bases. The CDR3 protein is CATSPPGGGVLFYEQYF. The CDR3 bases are TGTGCCACCAGCCCCCCAGGTGGGGGGGTGCTTTTCTACGAGCAGTACTTC.

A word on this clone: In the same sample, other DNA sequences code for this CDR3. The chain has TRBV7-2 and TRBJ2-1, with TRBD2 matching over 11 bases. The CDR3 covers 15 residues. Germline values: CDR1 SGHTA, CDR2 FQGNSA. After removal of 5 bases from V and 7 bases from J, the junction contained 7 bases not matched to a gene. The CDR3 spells CASSPGLAGGNEQFF. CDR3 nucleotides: TGTGCCAGCAGCCCTGGACTAGCGGGTGGAAATGAGCAGTTCTTC.

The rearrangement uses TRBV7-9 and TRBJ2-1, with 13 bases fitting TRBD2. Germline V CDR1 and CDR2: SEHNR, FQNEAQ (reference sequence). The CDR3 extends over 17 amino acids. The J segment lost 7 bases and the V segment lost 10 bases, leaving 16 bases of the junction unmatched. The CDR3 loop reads CATEGGLAGAEANEQFF. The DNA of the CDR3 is TGTGCCACCGAGGGAGGACTAGCGGGAGCGGAAGCAAATGAGCAGTTCTTC.

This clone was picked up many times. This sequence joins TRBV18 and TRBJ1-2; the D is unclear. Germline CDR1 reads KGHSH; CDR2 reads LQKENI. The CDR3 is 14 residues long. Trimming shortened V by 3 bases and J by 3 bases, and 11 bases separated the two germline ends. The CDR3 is CASSPSRTHYGYTF. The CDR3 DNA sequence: TGTGCCAGCTCACCTAGCCGGACCCACTATGGCTACACCTTC.

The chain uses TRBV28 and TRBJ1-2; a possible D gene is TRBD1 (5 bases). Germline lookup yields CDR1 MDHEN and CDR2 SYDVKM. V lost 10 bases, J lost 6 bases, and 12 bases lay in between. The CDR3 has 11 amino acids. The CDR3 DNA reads TGTGCCATACAAGGGGCAGATGGCTACACCTTC. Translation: CAIQGADGYTF.

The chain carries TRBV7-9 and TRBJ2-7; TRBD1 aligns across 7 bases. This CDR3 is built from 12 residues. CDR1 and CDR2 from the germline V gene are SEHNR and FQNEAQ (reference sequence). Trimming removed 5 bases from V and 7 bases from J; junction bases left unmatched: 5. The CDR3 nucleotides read TGTGCCAGCAGCACCGGGACAGATGAGCAGTACTTC. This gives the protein CASSTGTDEQYF.

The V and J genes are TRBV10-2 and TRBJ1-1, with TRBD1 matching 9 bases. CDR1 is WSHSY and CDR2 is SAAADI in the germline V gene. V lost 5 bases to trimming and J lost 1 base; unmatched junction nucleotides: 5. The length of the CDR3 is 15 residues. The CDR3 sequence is CASSFTGGRNTEAFF. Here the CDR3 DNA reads TGCGCCAGCAGTTTCACAGGGGGCAGGAACACTGAAGCTTTCTTT.

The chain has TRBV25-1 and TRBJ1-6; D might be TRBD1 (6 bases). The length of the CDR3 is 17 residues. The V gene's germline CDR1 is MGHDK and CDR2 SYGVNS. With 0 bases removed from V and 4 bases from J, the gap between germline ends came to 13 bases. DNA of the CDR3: TGTGCCAGCAGTGAATATATGGACAGCCTTTATAATTCACCCCTCCACTTT. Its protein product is CASSEYMDSLYNSPLHF.

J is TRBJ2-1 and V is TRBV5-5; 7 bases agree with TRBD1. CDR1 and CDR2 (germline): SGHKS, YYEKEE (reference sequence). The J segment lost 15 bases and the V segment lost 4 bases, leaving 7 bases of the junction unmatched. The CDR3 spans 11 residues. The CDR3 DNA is TGTGCCAGCAGCATCACAGGGGACCCGTTCTTC. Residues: CASSITGDPFF.

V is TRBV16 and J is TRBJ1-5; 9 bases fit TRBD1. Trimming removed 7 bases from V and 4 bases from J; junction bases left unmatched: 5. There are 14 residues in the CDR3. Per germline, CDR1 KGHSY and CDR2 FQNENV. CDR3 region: CASTTGGWNQPQHF. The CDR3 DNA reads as TGTGCCAGCACCACAGGGGGCTGGAATCAGCCCCAGCATTTT. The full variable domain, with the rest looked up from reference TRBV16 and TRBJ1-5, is GEEVAQTPKHLVRGEGQKAKLYCAPIKGHSYVFWYQQVLKNEFKFLISFQNENVFDETGMPKERFSAKCLPNSPCSLEIQATKLEDSAVYFCASTTGGWNQPQHFGDGTRLSIL.

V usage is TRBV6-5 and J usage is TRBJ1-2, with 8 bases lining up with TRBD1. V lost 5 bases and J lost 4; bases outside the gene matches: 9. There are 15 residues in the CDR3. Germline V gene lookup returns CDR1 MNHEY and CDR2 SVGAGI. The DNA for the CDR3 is TGTGCCAGCAGTCCCTTCCAGGGGGCTGGCTATGGCTACACCTTC. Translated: CASSPFQGAGYGYTF.

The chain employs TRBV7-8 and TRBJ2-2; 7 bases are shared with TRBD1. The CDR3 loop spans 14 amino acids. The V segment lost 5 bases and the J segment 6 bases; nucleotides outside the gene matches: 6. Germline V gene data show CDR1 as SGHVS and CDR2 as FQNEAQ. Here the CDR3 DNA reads TGTGCCAGCAGCCCACAGGGGATCGCCGGGGAGCTGTTTTTT. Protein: CASSPQGIAGELFF.

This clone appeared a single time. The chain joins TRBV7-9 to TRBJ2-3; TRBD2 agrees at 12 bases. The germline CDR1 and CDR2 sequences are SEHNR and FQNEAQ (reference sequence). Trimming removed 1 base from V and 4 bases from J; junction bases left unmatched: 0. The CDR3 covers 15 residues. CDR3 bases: TGTGCCAGCAGCTTAGGACTAGCGGGAGCAGATACGCAGTATTTT. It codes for CASSLGLAGADTQYF.

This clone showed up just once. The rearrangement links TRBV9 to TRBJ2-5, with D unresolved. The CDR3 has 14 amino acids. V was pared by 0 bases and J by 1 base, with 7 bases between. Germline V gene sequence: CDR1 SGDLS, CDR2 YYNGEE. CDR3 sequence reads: CASSVEGTQETQYF. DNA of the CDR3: TGTGCCAGCAGCGTAGAGGGCACCCAAGAGACCCAGTACTTC.

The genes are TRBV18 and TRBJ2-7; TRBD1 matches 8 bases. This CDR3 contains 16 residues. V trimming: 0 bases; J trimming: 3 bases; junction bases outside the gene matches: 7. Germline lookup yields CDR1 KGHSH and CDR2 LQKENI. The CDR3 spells CASSPPSGTGVYEQYF. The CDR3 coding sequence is TGTGCCAGCTCACCACCGTCCGGGACAGGAGTCTACGAGCAGTACTTC.

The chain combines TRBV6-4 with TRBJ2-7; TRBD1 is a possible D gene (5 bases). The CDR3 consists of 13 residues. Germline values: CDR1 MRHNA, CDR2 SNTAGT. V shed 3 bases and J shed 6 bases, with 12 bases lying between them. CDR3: CASSEQGMGEQYF. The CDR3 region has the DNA TGTGCCAGCAGTGAGCAGGGAATGGGCGAGCAGTACTTC.

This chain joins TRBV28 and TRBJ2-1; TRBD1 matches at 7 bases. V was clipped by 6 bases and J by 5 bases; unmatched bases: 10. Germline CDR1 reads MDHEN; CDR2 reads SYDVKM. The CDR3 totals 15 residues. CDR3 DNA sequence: TGTGCCAGCAGCCCTCGGGACAGCATTGACAATGAGCAGTTCTTC. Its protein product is CASSPRDSIDNEQFF.

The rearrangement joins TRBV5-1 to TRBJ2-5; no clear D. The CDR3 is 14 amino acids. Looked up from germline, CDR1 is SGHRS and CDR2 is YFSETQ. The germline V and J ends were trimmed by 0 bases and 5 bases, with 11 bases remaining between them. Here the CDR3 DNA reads TGCGCCAGCAGCTTGGGGCCGGTGGGCGAGACCCAGTACTTC. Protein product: CASSLGPVGETQYF. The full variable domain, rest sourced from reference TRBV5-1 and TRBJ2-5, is KAGVTQTPRYLIKTRGQQVTLSCSPISGHRSVSWYQQTPGQGLQFLFEYFSETQRNKGNFPGRFSGRQFSNSRSEMNVSTLELGDSALYLCASSLGPVGETQYFGPGTRLLVL.